This T cell receptor (beta chain) was sequenced during a study of blood T cell repertoires in COVID-19. Study context: The samples span acute and convalescent COVID-19 from the United States, Italy and Spain.

Sequencing used immunoSEQ multiplex PCR; TCRdb keeps in-frame clones, though not all of them. The sample contains some 300,000 clones, 90% of which appear only once. This clone was observed once. The CDR3 is 16 amino acids. The germline gives CDR1 SGHTA, CDR2 FQGTGA. V lost 5 bases, J lost 6 bases, and 10 bases stayed unmatched. The chain is built from TRBV7-3 and TRBJ2-1, with TRBD2 identical over 10 bases. Input material: PBMCs or T cells enriched from blood (not recorded which). The sequence came from a woman aged 18-29 years with acute COVID-19. DNA of the CDR3: TGTGCCAGCAGCCTATTAGCGGGAGGCCTACTCAATGAGCAGTTCTTC. It is translated as CASSLLAGGLLNEQFF.